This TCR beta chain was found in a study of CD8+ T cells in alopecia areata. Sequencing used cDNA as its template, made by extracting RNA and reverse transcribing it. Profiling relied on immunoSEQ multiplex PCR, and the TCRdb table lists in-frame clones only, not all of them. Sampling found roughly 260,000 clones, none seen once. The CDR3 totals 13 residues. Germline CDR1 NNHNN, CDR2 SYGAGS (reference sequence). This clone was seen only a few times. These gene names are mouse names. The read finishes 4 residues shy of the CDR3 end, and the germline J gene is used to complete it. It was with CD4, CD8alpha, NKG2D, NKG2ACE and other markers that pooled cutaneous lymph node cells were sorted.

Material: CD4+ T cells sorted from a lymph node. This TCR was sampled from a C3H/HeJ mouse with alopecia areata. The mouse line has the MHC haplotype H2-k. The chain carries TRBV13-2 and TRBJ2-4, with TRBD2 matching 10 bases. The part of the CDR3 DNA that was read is TGTGCCAGCGGTGAGGACTGGGGGAAC. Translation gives CASGEDWGN. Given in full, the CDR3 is CASGEDWGNTLYF.